A single sample is the source of the 22 T cell receptor beta chains below, sequenced in a study of PD-L1 blockade in urothelial cancer. The assay was immunoSEQ multiplex PCR, and TCRdb's table has in-frame clones only and misses some. The sample has some 25,000 clones, 75% to 90% seen once; the top ten hold approximately 30%. Source: PBMCs, taken around atezolizumab (anti-PD-L1) treatment. These receptor sequences come from a man in his sixties with urothelial cancer.

The chain carries TRBV9 and TRBJ2-3, with 8 positions matching TRBD2. The CDR3 has 15 residues. V shed 4 bases and J 0 bases; nucleotides not matched to a gene: 4. Germline CDR1 SGDLS, CDR2 YYNGEE. This CDR3 is CASSFSGASTDTQYF. Here the CDR3 DNA reads TGTGCCAGCAGCTTTAGCGGGGCTAGCACAGATACGCAGTATTTT.

The table lists this clone with a count of one. The V gene is TRBV18, the J gene TRBJ2-3; 7 bases are a match to TRBD2. V trimming: 2 bases; J trimming: 4 bases; junction bases outside the gene matches: 0. Germline V gene lookup returns CDR1 KGHSH and CDR2 LQKENI. The CDR3 extends over 13 amino acids. CDR3 nucleotides: TGTGCCAGCTCACCAGGGGGGGCAGATACGCAGTATTTT. Translated, it gives CASSPGGADTQYF.

The CDR3 loop reads CASSQDRGDEQFF. The CDR3 DNA is TGTGCCAGCAGCCAGGACAGGGGGGATGAGCAGTTCTTC. The rearrangement uses TRBV7-2 and TRBJ2-1, with 10 bases lining up with TRBD1. V lost 5 bases, J lost 8 bases, and 3 bases stayed unmatched. The CDR3 covers 13 residues. CDR1 SGHTA and CDR2 FQGNSA come from the germline V gene.

V and J are TRBV4-1 and TRBJ2-3; weak D call: TRBD2 (6 bases). Trimming removed 1 base from V and 6 bases from J, with 17 bases in between. The CDR3 is 16 residues long. Germline CDR1 reads MGHRA; CDR2 reads YSYEKL. As DNA, the CDR3 is TGCGCCAGCAGCCAAGGACTAGACTCCAGGGTTGATACGCAGTATTTT. Translated: CASSQGLDSRVDTQYF.

V usage is TRBV5-4 and J usage is TRBJ2-5; perhaps TRBD1 as D (6 bases). V shed 4 bases and J shed 2 bases, with 12 bases lying between them. CDR1 and CDR2 (germline): SGHNT, YYREEE (reference sequence). The length of the CDR3 is 14 residues. The CDR3: CASSLQGRQETQYF. The CDR3 DNA sequence: TGTGCCAGCAGCCTACAGGGTCGGCAAGAGACCCAGTACTTC.

The V and J genes are TRBV5-1 and TRBJ2-3; 13 nucleotides agree with TRBD2. CDR3 length equals 16 residues. Looked up from germline, CDR1 is SGHRS and CDR2 is YFSETQ. Trimming removed 3 bases from V and 5 bases from J; junction bases left unmatched: 6. DNA for the CDR3: TGCGCCAGCAGCTACGGACTAGCGGGAGCCGGAGATACGCAGTATTTT. Encoded protein: CASSYGLAGAGDTQYF.

The gene calls are TRBV19 and TRBJ1-1; a weak D match, TRBD1 (5 bases). The germline V and J ends were trimmed by 11 bases and 4 bases, with 17 bases remaining between them. This CDR3 has 13 residues. Per germline, CDR1 LNHDA and CDR2 SQIVND (reference sequence). In DNA form, the CDR3 reads TGTGCCGTATCTCGGGACTCAGGCACTGAAGCTTTCTTT. Its protein product is CAVSRDSGTEAFF.

The chain combines TRBV7-8 with TRBJ1-3, with 7 nucleotides matching TRBD1. V trimming: 5 bases; J trimming: 2 bases; junction bases outside the gene matches: 3. The CDR3 consists of 14 residues. The germline V gene encodes CDR1 SGHVS and CDR2 FQNEAQ. The CDR3 sequence: CASSLGQPGNTIYF. CDR3 in DNA: TGTGCCAGCAGCCTGGGACAGCCTGGAAACACCATATATTTT. Variable domain in full (rest from reference TRBV7-8 and TRBJ1-3): GAGVSQSPRYKVAKRGQDVALRCDPISGHVSLFWYQQALGQGPEFLTYFQNEAQLDKSGLPSDRFFAERPEGSVSTLKIQRTQQEDSAVYLCASSLGQPGNTIYFGEGSWLTVV.

This clone is a singleton in its sample. The V gene is TRBV6-1, the J gene TRBJ2-7; unclear D gene. This CDR3 has 12 residues. CDR1 is MNHNS and CDR2 is SASEGT in the germline V gene. Trimming shortened V by 6 bases and J by 5 bases, and 11 bases separated the two germline ends. The CDR3 here is CASRERFHEQYF. The CDR3 DNA sequence: TGTGCCAGCAGAGAACGGTTCCACGAGCAGTACTTC.

The chain has TRBV5-4 and TRBJ2-1; D possibly corresponds to TRBD1 (5 bases). Germline V gene lookup returns CDR1 SGHNT and CDR2 YYREEE (reference sequence). CDR3 length: 15 residues. Trimming shortened V by 4 bases and J by 3 bases, and 14 bases separated the two germline ends. In DNA, the CDR3 is TGTGCCAGCAGCGGACACGACCGGGTCTACAATGAGCAGTTCTTC. This gives the protein CASSGHDRVYNEQFF.

The chain combines TRBV18 with TRBJ1-3, with D tentatively TRBD1 (5 bases). Germline V gives CDR1 KGHSH, CDR2 LQKENI. CDR3 length: 15 residues. The ends were cut back, 3 bases at V and 0 bases at J, with 9 bases in the middle. Here the CDR3 reads CASSPRGSSGNTIYF. CDR3 bases: TGTGCCAGCTCACCCCGGGGGAGCTCTGGAAACACCATATATTTT.

The chain recombines TRBV5-1 with TRBJ2-3, with TRBD1 matching 7 bases. V dropped 0 bases and J dropped 3; count of bases not matched to a gene: 4. The CDR3 extends over 15 amino acids. CDR1 is SGHRS, CDR2 YFSETQ, per germline. The CDR3 DNA is TGCGCCAGCAGCTTGGAACAGGGGTTAACAGATACGCAGTATTTT. Protein product: CASSLEQGLTDTQYF.

This sequence joins TRBV27 and TRBJ1-2; 7 nucleotides line up with TRBD1. The CDR3 is 16 amino acids. Germline V gene lookup returns CDR1 MNHEY and CDR2 SMNVEV (reference sequence). V dropped 6 bases and J dropped 1; count of bases not matched to a gene: 11. Written as DNA, the CDR3 is TGTGCCAGCAGCCGCCTTGGACAGGTTGATAACTATGGCTACACCTTC. Translated: CASSRLGQVDNYGYTF.

V is TRBV6-5 and J is TRBJ1-5, with no clear D. This CDR3 region has 13 residues. Germline V gives CDR1 MNHEY, CDR2 SVGAGI. Trimming stripped 5 bases from V and 7 bases from J, with 12 bases between. CDR3 amino acids: CASSPGGRQPQHF. CDR3 nucleotides: TGTGCCAGCAGTCCCGGAGGGAGGCAGCCCCAGCATTTT.

V usage is TRBV4-3 and J usage is TRBJ1-6; 8 nucleotides line up with TRBD1. CDR1 and CDR2 (germline): LGHNA, YSLEER. The CDR3 extends over 16 amino acids. J lost 10 bases, V lost 2 bases, and 10 bases had no gene match. CDR3: CASSQFRQGLYSPLHF. The CDR3 coding sequence is TGCGCCAGCAGCCAATTTAGACAGGGGCTATACTCACCCCTCCACTTT.

The rearrangement links TRBV19 to TRBJ2-1, with 15 bases aligning to TRBD2. CDR3 size: 14 residues. Germline V lookup: CDR1 LNHDA, CDR2 SQIVND (reference sequence). Trimming took 6 bases from V and 8 from J; bases not matched to a gene: 2. The CDR3 here is CASSGLAGGHEQFF. In DNA, the CDR3 is TGTGCCAGTAGCGGACTAGCGGGGGGGCATGAGCAGTTCTTC.

This clone was seen once. This chain connects TRBV5-4 to TRBJ2-5, with TRBD2 identical over 10 bases. Germline loops: CDR1 SGHNT, CDR2 YYREEE (reference sequence). CDR3 length: 17 residues. J was trimmed by 5 bases and V by 4 bases; bases with no gene match: 14. The CDR3 coding sequence is TGTGCCAGCAGCCTTCCGGGGCTAGCGGGAGTAGGCGAGACCCAGTACTTC. Protein: CASSLPGLAGVGETQYF. Full variable domain (missing parts from reference TRBV5-4 and TRBJ2-5): ETGVTQSPTHLIKTRGQQVTLRCSSQSGHNTVSWYQQALGQGPQFIFQYYREEENGRGNFPPRFSGLQFPNYSSELNVNALELDDSALYLCASSLPGLAGVGETQYFGPGTRLLVL.

This clone was seen just once. The chain has TRBV11-2 and TRBJ1-1; weak D call: TRBD1 (5 bases). CDR1 and CDR2 from the germline V gene are SGHAT and FQNNGV. The CDR3 spans 16 residues. V was trimmed by 2 bases and J by 1 base, leaving 14 bases between them. The CDR3 nucleotides read TGTGCCAGCAGCTTATTAGCGGGGGGGAGGAACACTGAAGCTTTCTTT. Translated, it gives CASSLLAGGRNTEAFF.

J is TRBJ2-1 and V is TRBV20-1; D gene unclear. The germline V and J ends were trimmed by 5 bases and 10 bases, with 12 bases remaining between them. This CDR3 comprises 11 residues. Germline CDR1 DFQATT, CDR2 SNEGSKA (reference sequence). DNA of the CDR3: TGCAGTGCTCTAGGCGTTCCAGAGCAGTTCTTC. It yields the protein CSALGVPEQFF.

The V call is TRBV29-1, the J call TRBJ1-1; TRBD1 might be the D (5 bases). The CDR3 spans 12 residues. V shed 2 bases and J shed 4 bases, with 8 bases lying between them. The germline CDR1 and CDR2 sequences are SQVTM and ANQGSEA. CDR3 sequence reads: CSVEPGGTEAFF. CDR3 bases: TGCAGCGTTGAACCCGGGGGCACTGAAGCTTTCTTT.

The chain joins TRBV5-1 to TRBJ2-7; D possibly corresponds to TRBD1 (5 bases). CDR1 and CDR2 from the germline V gene are SGHRS and YFSETQ. Trimming left V 0 bases short and J 6 bases short, with 10 bases between. The CDR3 sequence is 13 residues long. The CDR3 loop is CASSLDSGPEQYF. The CDR3, as DNA: TGCGCCAGCAGCTTGGATTCAGGGCCCGAGCAGTACTTC. Based on the CDR3 plus reference TRBV5-1 and TRBJ2-7, the full variable domain is KAGVTQTPRYLIKTRGQQVTLSCSPISGHRSVSWYQQTPGQGLQFLFEYFSETQRNKGNFPGRFSGRQFSNSRSEMNVSTLELGDSALYLCASSLDSGPEQYFGPGTRLTVT.

The chain has TRBV5-6 and TRBJ2-5; 9 bases fit TRBD2. The CDR3 covers 13 residues. V trimming: 0 bases; J trimming: 7 bases; junction bases outside the gene matches: 1. CDR1 is SGHDT and CDR2 is YYEEEE in the germline V gene. For the CDR3, the DNA is TGTGCCAGCAGCTTGGAACTAGCGGGGACCCAGTACTTC. This sequence encodes CASSLELAGTQYF.